This T cell receptor (beta chain) appears in the sequencing data of a study of Ad26.COV2.S vaccination and SARS-CoV-2 variants (dated by TCRdb to 2020 to 2022). About the investigation overall: Donors in the vaccine arm were drawn from COV1001, a phase I-IIa trial of Ad26.COV2.S in healthy adults that was multicentre, randomized, double-blind and placebo-controlled. Ad26.COV2.S was administered intramuscularly at 5 x 10^10 or 1 x 10^11 viral particles, either as a single shot or as two shots given 56 days apart. Sequencing of the TCRbeta repertoire served to evaluate the specificity and breadth of SARS-CoV-2-reactive T cell receptors following Ad26.COV2.S vaccination. A total of around 32 samples were included in the TCR-sequenced set, comprising approximately 20 Ad26.COV2.S vaccine recipients, 5 placebo recipients and 8 SARS-CoV-2 convalescent individuals. Trial participants were randomized into five groups of five, in which low-dose or high-dose Ad26.COV2.S was given once or twice, or placebo was given on both occasions. Investigators remained blinded to trial group allocation during experiments and outcome assessment.

Looking up the germline V gene yields CDR1 SGHVS and CDR2 FQNEAQ. Between the V and J ends, shortened by 5 bases and 4 bases respectively, the junction contains 11 bases. Taken from cysteine to phenylalanine, the CDR3 has 13 residues. The CDR3 DNA has 39 bases and is translated from base 1. What this sample's treatment or condition label stands for: 15 to 20 received Ad26.COV2.S at low or high dose, single or two shots; several received placebo; per-sample allocation not given. Repertoires of vaccine and placebo recipients were sequenced from samples collected on day 63 after the first injection. Cohort 1b enrolled about two dozen adults aged 18-55 years at a single site in Boston, USA, between 29 July and 7 August 2020. Ad26.COV2.S was a replication-incompetent adenovirus type 26 vector that expressed a prefusion-stabilized SARS-CoV-2 spike protein derived from the original Wuhan strain. The count of this clone is one. Its antigen is not yet known. No base-level quality is on record; no much larger clone is a single base apart.

The investigation overall reported the following: Comparable non-spike TCR breadth was observed between vaccine and placebo recipients, consistent with only spike being contained in the vaccine. It was noted by the authors that total T cell responses may have been underestimated by the TCR breadth and depth analyses. Substantial breadth of spike-specific CD8+ and CD4+ T cell responses was reported after vaccination. Compared with placebo recipients, Ad26.COV2.S recipients showed higher spike-specific TCR breadth (P = 0.0014). Comparing responses between vaccine doses or regimens was not something the study was powered to do.

The immunoSEQ Assay was used to sequence TCRbeta CDR3 regions. After extraction, genomic DNA underwent amplification by bias-controlled multiplex PCR, followed by high-throughput sequencing. The paper's processing steps were these. To quantify the absolute abundance of every unique TCRbeta CDR3 region, sequences were collapsed and filtered. T cell fraction was estimated by normalizing TCRbeta template counts to usable DNA, which was measured by amplifying reference genes present in all nucleated cells. Repertoire TCRs were annotated as SARS-CoV-2-specific by exact matching of V gene, CDR3 amino acid sequence and J gene to a known reactive TCR set. MIRA supplied the reference SARS-CoV-2 TCR set, which was filtered for enrichment in COVID-19-positive ImmuneCODE repertoires so that public or cross-reactive TCRs were removed. Using the MIRA antigens, annotated TCRs were further analysed by specific ORF or by position within an ORF. Breadth was defined as the number of annotated unique rearrangements divided by the total number of unique productive rearrangements, and depth was defined as the summed frequency of the annotated unique rearrangements. TCR breadth was compared between groups using two-sided Wilcoxon rank-sum tests. The immuneACCESS repertoire file appears here via TCRdb, limited to in-frame rearrangements. These files lack a portion of the clones; in checked studies, under half of the deficit traces to unresolved V genes, and the cause of the others is not known. The DNA gave D and trimming, while V, J and clone size come from that table. The sample table shows about 280,000 clones, and 70% to 90% are seen once. The ten largest make up around 3% of the sample.

The sample consisted of peripheral blood, taken in a trial of Ad26.COV2.S vaccine versus placebo. The TCR was taken from a person aged 18 to 59 who received the Ad26.COV2.S COVID-19 vaccine or a placebo. In this chain, TRBV7-8 is recombined with TRBJ2-5, with the D gene too uncertain to name. The DNA reads as follows: TGTGCCAGCAGCCGAAGTACCACAGAGACCCAGTACTTC. Translated, this is CASSRSTTETQYF.